Listed below are T cell receptor beta chains from one sample, sequenced in a study of blood T cell repertoires in COVID-19. TCRdb's table, derived via immunoSEQ multiplex PCR, lists solely in-frame clones and lacks some. The repertoire holds around 42,000 clones, with over 75% as singletons. The specimen was peripheral blood. The receptors derive from a woman of 80 years or more with acute or convalescent COVID-19. The CDR3 runs from the conserved cysteine through the conserved F or W. The D gene is left open where the match is weak. The size of a clone is reported for some rows only, either as once, few or many, or as a class for expanded clones.

CDR3aa: CASSSGKYRASGNTIYF; abundance: NA; v_gene: TRBV7-2; d_gene: NA
CDR3aa: CASSETGGIKNYGYTF; abundance: NA; v_gene: TRBV25-1; d_gene: TRBD1
CDR3aa: CASSQDRDAEAFF; abundance: few; v_gene: TRBV13; d_gene: TRBD1
CDR3aa: CASSLVPVERETQYF; abundance: few; v_gene: TRBV7-2; d_gene: NA
CDR3aa: CSVVPSGGIGEQFF; abundance: once; v_gene: TRBV29-1; d_gene: TRBD2
CDR3aa: CASSQPRPYYGYTF; abundance: few; v_gene: TRBV3-1/TRBV3-2; d_gene: NA
CDR3aa: CASSPQGGESSLGAFF; abundance: NA; v_gene: TRBV5-1; d_gene: NA
CDR3aa: CATSRDWDRENQPQHF; abundance: few; v_gene: TRBV15; d_gene: TRBD1
CDR3aa: CASSQEGRHTEAFF; abundance: NA; v_gene: TRBV4-2; d_gene: NA
CDR3aa: CAISGGTGETQYF; abundance: NA; v_gene: TRBV10-3; d_gene: TRBD1
CDR3aa: CASSRERGGNTEAFF; abundance: NA; v_gene: TRBV5-1; d_gene: NA
CDR3aa: CAWSLTRGQVTEAFF; abundance: NA; v_gene: TRBV30; d_gene: TRBD1
CDR3aa: CASCPGGEPNQPQHF; abundance: NA; v_gene: TRBV19; d_gene: NA
CDR3aa: CASSPRAGRINEKLFF; abundance: NA; v_gene: TRBV4-3; d_gene: NA
CDR3aa: CASSDGLSSYNEQFF; abundance: few; v_gene: TRBV6-4; d_gene: NA
CDR3aa: CASRQGAANEKLFF; abundance: NA; v_gene: TRBV6-5; d_gene: TRBD1
CDR3aa: CASSYDSYYEQYF; abundance: NA; v_gene: TRBV6-6; d_gene: NA
CDR3aa: CASSQDSTGTGELFF; abundance: NA; v_gene: TRBV3-1/TRBV3-2; d_gene: NA
CDR3aa: CASSFEITEAFF; abundance: NA; v_gene: TRBV7-9; d_gene: NA
CDR3aa: CASSPTDGQGDTQYF; abundance: NA; v_gene: TRBV9; d_gene: NA
CDR3aa: CASSSNAANYGYTF; abundance: NA; v_gene: TRBV5-4; d_gene: NA
CDR3aa: CASSISGGGSETQYF; abundance: NA; v_gene: TRBV7-8; d_gene: TRBD2
CDR3aa: CASSGRRGPTDTQYF; abundance: NA; v_gene: TRBV11-3; d_gene: NA
CDR3aa: CASSPLAGGPGEQFF; abundance: NA; v_gene: TRBV5-4; d_gene: TRBD2
CDR3aa: CASSGLGDRNTEAFF; abundance: few; v_gene: TRBV2; d_gene: NA